The clone carrying this T cell receptor beta chain was observed many times. Its antigen is undetermined. The CDR3 runs to 14 residues. Germline lookup yields CDR1 DFQATT and CDR2 SNEGSKA (reference sequence). The V end lost 0 bases, the J end lost 3 bases, and 11 bases lay between the germline ends. It was with unique molecular identifiers that the TCRbeta library was prepared. In TCRdb, the PCR reads were re-called with MiXCR into one record per CDR3 protein. The table lists about 300,000 distinct CDR3 sequences, roughly a tenth of them singletons. These data are taken from a study of T-cell reconstitution after alpha-beta-depleted transplantation in children. General study points: In patients about two months after transplant, alpha-beta T cells reportedly arose from several hundred expanded graft clones.

V usage is TRBV20-1 and J usage is TRBJ1-2; possible D gene TRBD1, 5 bases. The clonotype originates from a boy younger than two with acute myeloid leukemia, due to receive a stem cell transplant. The material was PBMCs, obtained before TCRalphabeta/CD19-depleted stem cell transplant. The CDR3 loop reads CSARDLGADYGYTF. CDR3 nucleotides: TGCAGTGCTAGAGATTTAGGGGCGGACTATGGCTACACCTTC.